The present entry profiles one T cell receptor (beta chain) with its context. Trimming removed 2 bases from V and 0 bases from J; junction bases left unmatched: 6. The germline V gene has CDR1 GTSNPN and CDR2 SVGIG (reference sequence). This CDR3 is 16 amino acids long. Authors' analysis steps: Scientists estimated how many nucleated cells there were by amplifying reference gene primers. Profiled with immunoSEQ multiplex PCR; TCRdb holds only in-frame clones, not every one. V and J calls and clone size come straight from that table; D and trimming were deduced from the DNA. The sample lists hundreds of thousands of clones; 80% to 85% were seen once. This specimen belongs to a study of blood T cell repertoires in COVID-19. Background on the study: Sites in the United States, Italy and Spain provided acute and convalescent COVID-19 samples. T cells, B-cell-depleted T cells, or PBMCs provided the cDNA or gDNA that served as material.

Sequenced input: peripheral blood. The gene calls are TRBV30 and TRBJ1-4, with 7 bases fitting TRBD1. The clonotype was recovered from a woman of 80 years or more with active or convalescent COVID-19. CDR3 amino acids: CAWSHPRGATNEKLFF. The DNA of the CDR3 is TGTGCCTGGAGTCACCCCAGGGGGGCAACTAATGAAAAACTGTTTTTT.